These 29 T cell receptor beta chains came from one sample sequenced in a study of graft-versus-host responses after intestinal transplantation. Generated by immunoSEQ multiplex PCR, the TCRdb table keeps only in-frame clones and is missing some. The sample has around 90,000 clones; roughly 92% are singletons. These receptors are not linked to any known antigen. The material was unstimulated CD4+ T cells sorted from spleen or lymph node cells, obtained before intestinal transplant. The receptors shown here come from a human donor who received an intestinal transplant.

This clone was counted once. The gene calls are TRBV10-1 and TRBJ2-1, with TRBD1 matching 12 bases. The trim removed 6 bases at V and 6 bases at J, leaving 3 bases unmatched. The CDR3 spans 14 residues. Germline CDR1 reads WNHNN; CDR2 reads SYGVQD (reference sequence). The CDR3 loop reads CASSRDRGLNEQFF. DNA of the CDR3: TGCGCCAGCAGCCGGGACAGGGGGCTCAATGAGCAGTTCTTC.

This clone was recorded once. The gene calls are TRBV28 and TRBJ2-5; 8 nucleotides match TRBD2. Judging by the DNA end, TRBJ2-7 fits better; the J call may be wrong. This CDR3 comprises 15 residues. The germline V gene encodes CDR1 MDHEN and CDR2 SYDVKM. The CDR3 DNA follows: TGTGCCAGCAGCCCCGGGCTAGCGGGCGTCTACGAGCAGTACTTC. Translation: CASSPGLAGVYEQYF.

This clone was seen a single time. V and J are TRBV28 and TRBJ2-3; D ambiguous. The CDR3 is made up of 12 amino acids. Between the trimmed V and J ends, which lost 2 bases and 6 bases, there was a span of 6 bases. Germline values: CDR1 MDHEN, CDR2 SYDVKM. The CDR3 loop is CASSLGSDTQYF. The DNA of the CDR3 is TGTGCCAGCAGTTTAGGGTCGGATACGCAGTATTTT.

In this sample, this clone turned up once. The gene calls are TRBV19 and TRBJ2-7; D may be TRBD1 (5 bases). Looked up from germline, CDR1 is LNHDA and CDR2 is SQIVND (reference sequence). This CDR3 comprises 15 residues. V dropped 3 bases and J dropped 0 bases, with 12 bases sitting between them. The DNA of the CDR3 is TGTGCCAGTAGTATGAGGCTAGACAGCTCCTACGAGCAGTACTTC. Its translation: CASSMRLDSSYEQYF.

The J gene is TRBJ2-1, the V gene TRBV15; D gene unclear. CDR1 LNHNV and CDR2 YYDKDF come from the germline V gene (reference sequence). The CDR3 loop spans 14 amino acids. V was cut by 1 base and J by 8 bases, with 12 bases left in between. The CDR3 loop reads CATSRGVLSDEQFF. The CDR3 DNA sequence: TGTGCCACCAGCAGAGGAGTTTTGAGCGATGAGCAGTTCTTC. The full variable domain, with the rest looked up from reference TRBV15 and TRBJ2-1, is DAMVIQNPRYQVTQFGKPVTLSCSQTLNHNVMYWYQQKSSQAPKLLFHYYDKDFNNEADTPDNFQSRRPNTSFCFLDIRSPGLGDTAMYLCATSRGVLSDEQFFGPGTRLTVL.

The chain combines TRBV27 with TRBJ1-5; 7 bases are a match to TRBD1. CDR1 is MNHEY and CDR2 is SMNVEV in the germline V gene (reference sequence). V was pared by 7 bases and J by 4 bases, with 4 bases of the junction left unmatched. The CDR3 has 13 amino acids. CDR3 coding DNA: TGTGCCAGCAAACTGACAGGGAATCAGCCCCAGCATTTT. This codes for CASKLTGNQPQHF.

CDR3 protein: CASSSGLHYEQYF. CDR3 nucleotide sequence: TGCGCCAGCAGCTCCGGACTGCACTACGAGCAGTACTTC. This chain connects TRBV5-1 to TRBJ2-7, with TRBD2 as a possible D gene (5 bases). Germline CDR1 reads SGHRS; CDR2 reads YFSETQ. With 3 bases removed from V and 3 bases from J, the gap between germline ends came to 10 bases. The CDR3 sequence is 13 residues long.

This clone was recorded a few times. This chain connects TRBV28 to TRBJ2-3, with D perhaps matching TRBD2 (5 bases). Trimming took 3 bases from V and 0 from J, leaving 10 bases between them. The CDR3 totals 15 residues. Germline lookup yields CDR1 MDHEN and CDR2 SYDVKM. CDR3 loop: CASSFLGGSTDTQYF. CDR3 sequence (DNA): TGTGCCAGCAGTTTCCTCGGCGGGAGCACAGATACGCAGTATTTT.

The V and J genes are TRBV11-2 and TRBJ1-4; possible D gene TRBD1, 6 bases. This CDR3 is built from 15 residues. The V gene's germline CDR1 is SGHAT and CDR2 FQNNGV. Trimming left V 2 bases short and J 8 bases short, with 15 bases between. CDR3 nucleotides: TGTGCCAGCAGCTTATATGGGGGGCGAGGCGAAAAACTGTTTTTT. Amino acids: CASSLYGGRGEKLFF.

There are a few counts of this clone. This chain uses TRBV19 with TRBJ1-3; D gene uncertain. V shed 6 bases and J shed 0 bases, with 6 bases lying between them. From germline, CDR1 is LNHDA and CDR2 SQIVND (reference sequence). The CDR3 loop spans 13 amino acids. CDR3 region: CASRKNSGNTIYF. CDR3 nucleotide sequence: TGTGCCAGTAGGAAAAACTCTGGAAACACCATATATTTT.

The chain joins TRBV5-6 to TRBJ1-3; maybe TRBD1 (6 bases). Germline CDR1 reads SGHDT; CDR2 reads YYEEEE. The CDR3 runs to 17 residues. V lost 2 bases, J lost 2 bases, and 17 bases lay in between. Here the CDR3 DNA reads TGTGCCAGCAGCTTACCGACTACAGGGTATACTGGAAACACCATATATTTT. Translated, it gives CASSLPTTGYTGNTIYF.

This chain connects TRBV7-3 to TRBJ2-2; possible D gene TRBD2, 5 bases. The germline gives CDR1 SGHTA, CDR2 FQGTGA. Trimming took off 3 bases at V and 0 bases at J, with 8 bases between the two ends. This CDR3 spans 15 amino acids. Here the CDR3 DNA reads TGTGCCAGCAGCTTGAGCGGCGCGAACACCGGGGAGCTGTTTTTT. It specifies CASSLSGANTGELFF.

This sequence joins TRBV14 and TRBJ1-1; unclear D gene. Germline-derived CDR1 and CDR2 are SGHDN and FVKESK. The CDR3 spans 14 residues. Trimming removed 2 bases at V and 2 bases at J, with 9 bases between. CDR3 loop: CASSQLSVNTEAFF. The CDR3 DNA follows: TGTGCCAGCAGCCAACTCTCAGTAAACACTGAAGCTTTCTTT.

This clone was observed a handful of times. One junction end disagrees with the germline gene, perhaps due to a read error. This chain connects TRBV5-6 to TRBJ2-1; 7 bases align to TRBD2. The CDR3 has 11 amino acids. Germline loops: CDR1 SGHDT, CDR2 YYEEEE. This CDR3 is CASSMREIKIF. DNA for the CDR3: TGTGCCAGCAGCATGCGGGAGATTAAGATCTTC. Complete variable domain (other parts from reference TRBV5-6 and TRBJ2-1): DAGVTQSPTHLIKTRGQQVTLRCSPKSGHDTVSWYQQALGQGPQFIFQYYEEEERQRGNFPDRFSGHQFPNYSSELNVNALLLGDSALYLCASSMREIKIFGPGTRLTVL.

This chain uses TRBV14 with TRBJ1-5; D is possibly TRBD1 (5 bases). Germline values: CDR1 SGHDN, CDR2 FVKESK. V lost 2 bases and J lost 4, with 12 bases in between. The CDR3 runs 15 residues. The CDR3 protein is CASSQRRRGNQPQHF. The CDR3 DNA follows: TGTGCCAGCAGCCAAAGACGGAGGGGTAATCAGCCCCAGCATTTT.

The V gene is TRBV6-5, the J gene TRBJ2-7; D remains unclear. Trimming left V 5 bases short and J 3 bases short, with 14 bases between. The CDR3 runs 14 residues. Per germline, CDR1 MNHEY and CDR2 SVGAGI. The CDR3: CASSDMQMGYEQYF. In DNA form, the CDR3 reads TGTGCCAGCAGTGACATGCAGATGGGCTACGAGCAGTACTTC.

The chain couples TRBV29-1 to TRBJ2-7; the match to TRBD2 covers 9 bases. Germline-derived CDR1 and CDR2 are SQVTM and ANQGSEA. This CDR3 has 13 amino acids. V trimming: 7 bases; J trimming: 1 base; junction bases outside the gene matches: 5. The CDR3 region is CSAGTSRSYEQYF. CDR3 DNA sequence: TGCAGCGCCGGGACTAGCAGATCCTACGAGCAGTACTTC.

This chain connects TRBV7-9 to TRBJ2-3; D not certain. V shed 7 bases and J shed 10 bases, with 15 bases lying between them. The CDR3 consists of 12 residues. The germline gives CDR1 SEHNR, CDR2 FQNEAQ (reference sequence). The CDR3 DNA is TGTGCCAGCACCCTTATAGTAGTGGCGCAGTATTTT. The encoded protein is CASTLIVVAQYF.

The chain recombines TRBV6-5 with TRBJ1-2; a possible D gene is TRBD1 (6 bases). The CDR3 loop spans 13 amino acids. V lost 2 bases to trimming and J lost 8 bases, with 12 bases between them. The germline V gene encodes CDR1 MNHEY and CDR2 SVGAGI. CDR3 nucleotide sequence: TGTGCCAGCAGTTACAAGAGGGGGGGAGGCTACACCTTC. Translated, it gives CASSYKRGGGYTF.

As DNA, the CDR3 is TGTGCCAGCAGCTTGGCGGCTAGCGGGTTCTACGAGCAGTACTTC. It is translated as CASSLAASGFYEQYF. The rearrangement joins TRBV5-6 to TRBJ2-7; 8 bases fit TRBD2. CDR3 length: 15 residues. Trimming cost V 0 bases and J 3 bases; bases outside gene matches: 5. Germline V gene lookup returns CDR1 SGHDT and CDR2 YYEEEE.

The CDR3 is CAWSDRGGVVEAFF. CDR3 sequence (DNA): TGTGCCTGGAGCGACAGGGGGGGGGTAGTGGAAGCTTTCTTT. The chain joins TRBV30 to TRBJ1-1, with 9 bases aligning to TRBD1. With V trimmed by 3 bases and J by 8 bases, 10 bases remained unmatched. The CDR3 spans 14 residues. Germline CDR1 and CDR2: GTSNPN and SVGIG (reference sequence). The entire variable domain, with the rest obtained from reference TRBV30 and TRBJ1-1, is as follows: SQTIHQWPATLVQPVGSPLSLECTVEGTSNPNLYWYRQAAGRGLQLLFYSVGIGQISSEVPQNLSASRPQDRQFILSSKKLLLSDSGFYLCAWSDRGGVVEAFFGQGTRLTVV.

The CDR3 region is CAWSVPGTVYNSPLHF. The CDR3 nucleotides read TGTGCCTGGAGTGTCCCCGGGACAGTCTATAATTCACCCCTCCACTTT. The J gene is TRBJ1-6, the V gene TRBV30; TRBD1 matches at 7 bases. The V gene end was trimmed by 0 bases and the J gene end by 3 bases; junction bases not matched to a gene: 5. This CDR3 comprises 16 residues. CDR1 and CDR2 from the germline V gene are GTSNPN and SVGIG (reference sequence).

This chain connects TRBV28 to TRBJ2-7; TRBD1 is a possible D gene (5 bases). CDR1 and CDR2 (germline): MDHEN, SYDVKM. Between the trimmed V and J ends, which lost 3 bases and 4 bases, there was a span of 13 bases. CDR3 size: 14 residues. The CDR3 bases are TGTGCCAGCAGTTTCACAGGAACTTCTTACGAGCAGTACTTC. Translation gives CASSFTGTSYEQYF.

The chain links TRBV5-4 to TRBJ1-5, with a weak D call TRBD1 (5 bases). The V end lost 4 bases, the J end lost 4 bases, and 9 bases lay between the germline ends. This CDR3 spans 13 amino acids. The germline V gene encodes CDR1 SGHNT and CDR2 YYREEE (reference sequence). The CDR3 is CASSRGGNQPQHF. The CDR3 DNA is TGTGCCAGCAGCCGGGGCGGAAATCAGCCCCAGCATTTT.

This CDR3 is CASSFRGARTQYF. DNA for the CDR3: TGTGCCAGCAGTTTTAGGGGGGCGCGGACCCAGTACTTC. The gene calls are TRBV28 and TRBJ2-5; D may correspond to TRBD1 or TRBD2 (6 bases each). V shed 3 bases and J shed 7 bases, with 12 bases lying between them. Looked up from germline, CDR1 is MDHEN and CDR2 is SYDVKM. The CDR3 is 13 residues long.

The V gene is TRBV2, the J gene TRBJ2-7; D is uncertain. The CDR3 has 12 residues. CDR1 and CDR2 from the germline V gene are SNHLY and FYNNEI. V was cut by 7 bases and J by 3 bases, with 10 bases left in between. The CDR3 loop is CASTRNLYEQYF. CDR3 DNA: TGTGCCAGCACCAGAAACCTCTACGAGCAGTACTTC.

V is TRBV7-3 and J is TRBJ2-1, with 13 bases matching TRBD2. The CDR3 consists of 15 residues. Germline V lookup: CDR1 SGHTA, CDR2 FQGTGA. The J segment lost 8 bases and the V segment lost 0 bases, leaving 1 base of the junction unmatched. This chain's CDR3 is CASSLTLAGGDEQFF. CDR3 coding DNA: TGTGCCAGCAGCTTAACACTAGCGGGAGGGGATGAGCAGTTCTTC.

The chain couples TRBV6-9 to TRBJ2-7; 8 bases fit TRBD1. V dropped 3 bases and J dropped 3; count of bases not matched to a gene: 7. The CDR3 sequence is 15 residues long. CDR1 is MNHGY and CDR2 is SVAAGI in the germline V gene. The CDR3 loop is CASSYSRDRYYEQYF. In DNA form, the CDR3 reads TGTGCCAGCAGTTACTCGAGGGACAGGTACTACGAGCAGTACTTC.

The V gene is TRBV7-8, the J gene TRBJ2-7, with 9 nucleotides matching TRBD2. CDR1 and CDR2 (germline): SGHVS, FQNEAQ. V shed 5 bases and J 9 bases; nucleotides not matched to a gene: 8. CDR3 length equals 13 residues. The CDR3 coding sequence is TGTGCCAGCAGCATTAGCGGGAGAGGAGTGCAGTACTTC. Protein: CASSISGRGVQYF.